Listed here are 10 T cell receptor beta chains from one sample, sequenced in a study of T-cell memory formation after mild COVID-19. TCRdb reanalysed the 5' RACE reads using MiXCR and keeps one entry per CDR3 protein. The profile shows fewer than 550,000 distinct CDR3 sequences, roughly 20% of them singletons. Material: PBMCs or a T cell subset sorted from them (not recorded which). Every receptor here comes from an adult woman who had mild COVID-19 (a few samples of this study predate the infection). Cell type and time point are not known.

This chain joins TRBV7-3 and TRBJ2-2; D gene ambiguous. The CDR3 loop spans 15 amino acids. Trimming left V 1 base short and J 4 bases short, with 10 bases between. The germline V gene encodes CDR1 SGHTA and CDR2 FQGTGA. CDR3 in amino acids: CASSLRPAFTGELFF. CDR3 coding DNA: TGTGCCAGCAGCTTAAGGCCAGCTTTCACCGGGGAGCTGTTTTTT. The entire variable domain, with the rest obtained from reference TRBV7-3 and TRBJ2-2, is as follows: GAGVSQTPSNKVTEKGKYVELRCDPISGHTALYWYRQSLGQGPEFLIYFQGTGAADDSGLPNDRFFAVRPEGSVSTLKIQRTERGDSAVYLCASSLRPAFTGELFFGEGSRLTVL.

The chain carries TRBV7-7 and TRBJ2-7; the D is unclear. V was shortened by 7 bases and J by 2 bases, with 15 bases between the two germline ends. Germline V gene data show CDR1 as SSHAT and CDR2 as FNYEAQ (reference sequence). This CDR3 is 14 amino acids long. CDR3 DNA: TGTGCCAGCATAGGGCCTCCTTTGCCCTACGAGCAGTACTTC. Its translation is CASIGPPLPYEQYF.

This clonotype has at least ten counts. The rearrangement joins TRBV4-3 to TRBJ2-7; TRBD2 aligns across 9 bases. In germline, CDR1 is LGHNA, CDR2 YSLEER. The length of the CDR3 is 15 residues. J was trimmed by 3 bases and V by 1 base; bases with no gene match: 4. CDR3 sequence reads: CASSQGREGRYEQYF. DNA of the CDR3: TGCGCCAGCAGCCAAGGGCGGGAGGGCCGCTACGAGCAGTACTTC.

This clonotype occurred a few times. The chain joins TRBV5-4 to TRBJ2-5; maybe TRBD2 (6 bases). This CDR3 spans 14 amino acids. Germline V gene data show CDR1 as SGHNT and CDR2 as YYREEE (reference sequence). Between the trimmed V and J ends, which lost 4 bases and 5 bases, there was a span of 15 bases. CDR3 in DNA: TGTGCCAGCAGCCGGGACTCCGAGTCCGAGACCCAGTACTTC. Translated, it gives CASSRDSESETQYF.

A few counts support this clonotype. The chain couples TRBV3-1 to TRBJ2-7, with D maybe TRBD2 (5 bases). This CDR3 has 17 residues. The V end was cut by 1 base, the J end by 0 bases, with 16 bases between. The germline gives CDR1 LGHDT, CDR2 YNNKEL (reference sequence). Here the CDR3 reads CASSQVRSGRGSYEQYF. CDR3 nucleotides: TGTGCCAGCAGCCAAGTTCGTTCCGGACGGGGCTCCTACGAGCAGTACTTC.

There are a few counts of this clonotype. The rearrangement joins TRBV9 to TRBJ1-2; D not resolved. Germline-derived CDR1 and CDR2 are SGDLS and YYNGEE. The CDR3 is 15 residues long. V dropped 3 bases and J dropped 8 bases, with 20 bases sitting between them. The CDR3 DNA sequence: TGTGCCAGCAGCGAAGATAACAGCGGAGGTAGCGGCTACACCTTC. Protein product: CASSEDNSGGSGYTF.

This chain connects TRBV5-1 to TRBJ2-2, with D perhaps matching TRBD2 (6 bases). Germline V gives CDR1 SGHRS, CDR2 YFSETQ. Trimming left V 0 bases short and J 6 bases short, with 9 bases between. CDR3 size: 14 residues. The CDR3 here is CASSLAGESGELFF. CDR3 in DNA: TGCGCCAGCAGCTTGGCGGGGGAGTCCGGGGAGCTGTTTTTT.

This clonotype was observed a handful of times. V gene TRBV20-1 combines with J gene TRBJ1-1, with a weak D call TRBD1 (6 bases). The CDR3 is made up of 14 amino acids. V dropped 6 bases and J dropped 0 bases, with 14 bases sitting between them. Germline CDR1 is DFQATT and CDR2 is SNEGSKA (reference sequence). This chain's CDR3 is CSATRGGVNTEAFF. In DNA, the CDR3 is TGCAGTGCCACCAGGGGCGGGGTGAACACTGAAGCTTTCTTT.

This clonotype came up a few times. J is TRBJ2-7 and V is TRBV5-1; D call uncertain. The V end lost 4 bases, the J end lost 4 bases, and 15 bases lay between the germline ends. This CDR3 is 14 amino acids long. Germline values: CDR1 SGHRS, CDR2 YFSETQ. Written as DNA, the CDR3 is TGCGCCAGCAGCCTGGGAACAGCCCAATACGAGCAGTACTTC. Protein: CASSLGTAQYEQYF.

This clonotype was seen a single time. Written as DNA, the CDR3 is TGTGCCATAGGCGGGGGCGACTCCTACAATGAGCAGTTCTTC. Its protein product is CAIGGGDSYNEQFF. This chain joins TRBV10-3 and TRBJ2-1, with D possibly matching TRBD2 (7 bases). CDR1 is ENHRY and CDR2 is SYGVKD in the germline V gene. The CDR3 length is 14 residues. Trimming stripped 9 bases from V and 0 bases from J, with 12 bases between.